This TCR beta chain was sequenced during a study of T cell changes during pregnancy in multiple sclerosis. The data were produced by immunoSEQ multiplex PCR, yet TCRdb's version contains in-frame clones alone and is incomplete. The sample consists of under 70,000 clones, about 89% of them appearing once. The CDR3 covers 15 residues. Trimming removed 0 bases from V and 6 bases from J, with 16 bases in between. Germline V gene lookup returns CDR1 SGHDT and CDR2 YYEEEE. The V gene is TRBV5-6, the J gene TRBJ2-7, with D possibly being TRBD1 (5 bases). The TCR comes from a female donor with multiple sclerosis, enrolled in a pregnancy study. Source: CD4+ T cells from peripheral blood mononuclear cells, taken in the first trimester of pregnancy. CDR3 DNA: TGTGCCAGCAGCTTGGCCTCAGGGATGGGTGGCGAGCAGTACTTC. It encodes CASSLASGMGGEQYF.